This T cell receptor beta chain emerged from a study of cytomegalovirus exposure and HLA in healthy donors. Vbeta (60) and Jbeta (13) primers were used in the PCR. Here immunoSEQ multiplex PCR was the method, and the copy in TCRdb shows in-frame clones only, minus some. The sample has 50,000 or so clones, approximately 85% seen once. The donors (healthy individuals) were bone marrow donors. As concerns this clone: Its matching antigen is unknown.

Findings and caveats of the study: Specificity of three CMV-associated chains for CMV antigens was verified in vitro.

This receptor was identified in a boy younger than 18 in good health and CMV-seropositive. The specimen was PBMCs.

The DNA for the CDR3 is TGTGCCAGCAGCTTAGCGCGGGCAGCAAGTAATGAAAAACTGTTTTTT. This gives the protein CASSLARAASNEKLFF. The V call is TRBV7-9, the J call TRBJ1-4; D ambiguous. The germline V and J ends were trimmed by 0 bases and 4 bases, with 12 bases remaining between them. This CDR3 has 16 residues. Germline-derived CDR1 and CDR2 are SEHNR and FQNEAQ (reference sequence).